Below, 6 T cell receptor beta chains from the same sample are listed, as sequenced in a study of blood T cell repertoires in COVID-19. Here immunoSEQ multiplex PCR was the method, and the copy in TCRdb shows in-frame clones only, minus some. The profile shows 200,000 to 250,000 clones, about four fifths of them singletons. Sequenced input: PBMCs or T cells enriched from blood (not recorded which). All receptors come from a woman aged 50 to 60 who had been exposed to COVID-19.

The V gene is TRBV11-2, the J gene TRBJ2-3; TRBD2 might be the D (6 bases). V gave up 4 bases and J gave up 2 bases, with 13 bases separating them. The CDR3 has 15 residues. From germline, CDR1 is SGHAT and CDR2 FQNNGV. CDR3 protein: CASSSGLRPTDTQYF. In DNA, the CDR3 is TGTGCCAGCAGCTCGGGACTCAGGCCCACAGATACGCAGTATTTT.

The V call is TRBV5-5, the J call TRBJ1-1, with 7 bases identical to TRBD1. CDR3 size: 17 residues. Germline values: CDR1 SGHKS, CDR2 YYEKEE (reference sequence). V lost 1 base and J lost 0; bases outside the gene matches: 9. Here the CDR3 DNA reads TGTGCCAGCAGCTTGAGAGACAGGGTGCCGATGAACACTGAAGCTTTCTTT. This sequence encodes CASSLRDRVPMNTEAFF.

The V and J genes are TRBV28 and TRBJ1-2; no clear D. The CDR3 spans 15 residues. With 6 bases removed from V and 0 bases from J, the gap between germline ends came to 14 bases. Germline-derived CDR1 and CDR2 are MDHEN and SYDVKM. CDR3 coding DNA: TGTGCCAGCAGGGCGCAGCAGGCGCCTAACTATGGCTACACCTTC. Its protein product is CASRAQQAPNYGYTF.

Only a few counts were recorded for this clone. Other DNA sequences in this sample translate to the same CDR3. The rearrangement uses TRBV18 and TRBJ1-4; D is unclear. The V gene's germline CDR1 is KGHSH and CDR2 LQKENI. V lost 3 bases, J lost 0 bases, and 5 bases lay in between. The CDR3 is 14 residues long. The CDR3 sequence is CASSPGATNEKLFF. CDR3 in DNA: TGTGCCAGCTCACCCGGGGCAACTAATGAAAAACTGTTTTTT.

This clone was observed a few times. The chain has TRBV28 and TRBJ2-1, with 7 bases that match TRBD2. Losses at the gene ends were 5 bases for V and 5 bases for J; bases not matched to a gene: 9. This CDR3 has 15 residues. Germline loops: CDR1 MDHEN, CDR2 SYDVKM. This CDR3 reads CASSAPGGVHNEQFF. The DNA for the CDR3 is TGTGCCAGCAGTGCCCCTGGGGGGGTCCACAATGAGCAGTTCTTC.

The chain has TRBV30 and TRBJ1-6; TRBD1 matches at 7 bases. Trimming at V came to 6 bases and at J to 8 bases, leaving 16 bases not matched to a gene. Germline CDR1 and CDR2: GTSNPN and SVGIG (reference sequence). The CDR3 extends over 16 amino acids. The CDR3 spells CACQRDSPRVDSPLHF. The CDR3 DNA sequence: TGTGCCTGTCAACGGGACAGCCCAAGGGTTGATTCACCCCTCCACTTT.